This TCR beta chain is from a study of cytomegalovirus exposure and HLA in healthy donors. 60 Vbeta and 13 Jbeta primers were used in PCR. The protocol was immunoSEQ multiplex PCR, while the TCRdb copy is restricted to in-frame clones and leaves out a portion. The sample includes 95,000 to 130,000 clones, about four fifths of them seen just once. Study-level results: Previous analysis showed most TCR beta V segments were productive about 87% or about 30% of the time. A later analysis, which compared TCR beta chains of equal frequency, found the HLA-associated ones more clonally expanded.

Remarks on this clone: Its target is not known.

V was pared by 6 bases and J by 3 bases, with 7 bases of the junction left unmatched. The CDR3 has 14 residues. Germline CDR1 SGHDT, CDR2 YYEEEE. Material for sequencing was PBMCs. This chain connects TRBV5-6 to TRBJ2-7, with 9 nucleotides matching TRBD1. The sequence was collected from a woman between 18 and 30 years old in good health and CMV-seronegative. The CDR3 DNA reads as TGTGCCAGCACACTAACAGGGGGCAGCTACGAGCAGTACTTC. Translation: CASTLTGGSYEQYF.